This TCR beta chain originates from a study of shared clonotypes between healthy human individuals. Every contributor of samples was a Caucasian grown-up residing in Nashville, Tennessee. TCRdb's copy holds only in-frame clones and misses some; the assay was immunoSEQ multiplex PCR. The profile shows millions of clones, around nine tenths of them singletons. CDR1 is SGHAT, CDR2 FQNNGV, per germline. V shed 2 bases and J 11 bases; nucleotides not matched to a gene: 4. The CDR3 runs 13 residues. The material sequenced was naive CD4+ T cells sorted from blood. Stated subset: CD45RA+ positively selected. V and J are TRBV11-2 and TRBJ2-3; 10 bases fit TRBD2. This clonotype originated in a man aged 18 to 30 in good health. The CDR3 DNA is TGTGCCAGCAGCTTAAGACTAGCGGGTGAGCAGTATTTT. This gives the protein CASSLRLAGEQYF.